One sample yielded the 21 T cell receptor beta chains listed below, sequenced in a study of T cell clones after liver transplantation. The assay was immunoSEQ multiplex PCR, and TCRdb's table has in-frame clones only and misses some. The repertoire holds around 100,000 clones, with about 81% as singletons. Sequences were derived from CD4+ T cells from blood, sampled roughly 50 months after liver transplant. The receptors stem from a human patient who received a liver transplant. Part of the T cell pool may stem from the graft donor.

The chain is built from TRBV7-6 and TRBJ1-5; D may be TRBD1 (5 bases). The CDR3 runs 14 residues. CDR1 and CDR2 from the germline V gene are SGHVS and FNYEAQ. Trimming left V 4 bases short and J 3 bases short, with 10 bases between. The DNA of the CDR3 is TGTGCCAGCAGCTCGGGGGACTTCAATCAGCCCCAGCATTTT. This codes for CASSSGDFNQPQHF.

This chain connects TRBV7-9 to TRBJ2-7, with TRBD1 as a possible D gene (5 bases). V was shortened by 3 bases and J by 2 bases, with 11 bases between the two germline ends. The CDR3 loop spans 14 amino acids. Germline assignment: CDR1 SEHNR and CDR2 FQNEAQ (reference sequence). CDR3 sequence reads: CASSFNAGTYEQYF. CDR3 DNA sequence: TGTGCCAGCAGCTTTAACGCAGGGACCTACGAGCAGTACTTC.

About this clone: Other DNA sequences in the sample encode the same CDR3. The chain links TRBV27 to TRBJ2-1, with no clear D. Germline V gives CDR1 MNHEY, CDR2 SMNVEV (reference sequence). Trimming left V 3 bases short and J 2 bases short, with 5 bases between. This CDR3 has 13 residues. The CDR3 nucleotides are TGTGCCAGCAGTTTCAGAACCTACAATGAGCAGTTCTTC. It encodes CASSFRTYNEQFF.

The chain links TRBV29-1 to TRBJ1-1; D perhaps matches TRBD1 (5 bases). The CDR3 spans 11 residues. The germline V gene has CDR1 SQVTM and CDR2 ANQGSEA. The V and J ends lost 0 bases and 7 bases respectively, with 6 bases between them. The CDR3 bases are TGCAGCGTTGAAGAGGGACTTGAAGCTTTCTTT. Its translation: CSVEEGLEAFF.

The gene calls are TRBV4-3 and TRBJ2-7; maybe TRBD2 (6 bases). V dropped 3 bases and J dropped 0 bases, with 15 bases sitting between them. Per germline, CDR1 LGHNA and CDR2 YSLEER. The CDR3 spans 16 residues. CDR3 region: CASSQTTGLASYEQYF. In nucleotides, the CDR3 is TGCGCCAGCAGCCAGACGACGGGACTCGCCTCCTACGAGCAGTACTTC.

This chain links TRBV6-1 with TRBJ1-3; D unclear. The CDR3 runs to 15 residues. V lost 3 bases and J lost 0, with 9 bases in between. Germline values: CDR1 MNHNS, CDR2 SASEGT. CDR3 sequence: CASSESYSSGNTIYF. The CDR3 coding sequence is TGTGCCAGCAGTGAGAGCTACAGCTCTGGAAACACCATATATTTT.

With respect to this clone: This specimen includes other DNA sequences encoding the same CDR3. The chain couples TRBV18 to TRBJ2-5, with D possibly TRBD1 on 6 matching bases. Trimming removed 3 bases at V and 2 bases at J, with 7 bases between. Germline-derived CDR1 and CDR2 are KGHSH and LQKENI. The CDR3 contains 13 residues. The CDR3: CASSPGQQETQYF. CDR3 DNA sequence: TGTGCCAGCTCACCTGGACAGCAAGAGACCCAGTACTTC.

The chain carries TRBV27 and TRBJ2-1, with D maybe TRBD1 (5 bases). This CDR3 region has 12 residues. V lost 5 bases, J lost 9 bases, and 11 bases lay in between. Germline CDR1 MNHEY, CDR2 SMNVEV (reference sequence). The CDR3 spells CASSQDTGEQFF. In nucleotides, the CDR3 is TGTGCCAGCAGTCAGGACACAGGTGAGCAGTTCTTC.

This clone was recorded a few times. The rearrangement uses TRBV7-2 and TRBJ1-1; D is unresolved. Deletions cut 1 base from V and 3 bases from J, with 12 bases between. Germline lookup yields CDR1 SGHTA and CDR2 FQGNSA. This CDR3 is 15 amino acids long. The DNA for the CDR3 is TGTGCCAGCAGCTTAGATCTACGGTCCGACACTGAAGCTTTCTTT. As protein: CASSLDLRSDTEAFF.

CDR3: CASSPAGGLGGEQYF. The CDR3 DNA sequence: TGTGCCAGCAGCCCGGCCGGAGGGTTAGGTGGGGAGCAGTACTTC. The gene calls are TRBV5-6 and TRBJ2-7; possible D gene TRBD2, 6 bases. Trimming removed 4 bases at V and 7 bases at J, with 21 bases between. Germline CDR1 SGHDT, CDR2 YYEEEE. The CDR3 length is 15 residues.

The CDR3 reads CASSIAATGRRHGELFF. CDR3 nucleotide sequence: TGTGCCAGTAGTATAGCCGCGACAGGGAGGAGGCACGGGGAGCTGTTTTTT. V gene TRBV19 combines with J gene TRBJ2-2; perhaps TRBD1 as D (7 bases). The CDR3 is 17 amino acids. Looked up from germline, CDR1 is LNHDA and CDR2 is SQIVND (reference sequence). V lost 1 base and J lost 7, with 19 bases in between.

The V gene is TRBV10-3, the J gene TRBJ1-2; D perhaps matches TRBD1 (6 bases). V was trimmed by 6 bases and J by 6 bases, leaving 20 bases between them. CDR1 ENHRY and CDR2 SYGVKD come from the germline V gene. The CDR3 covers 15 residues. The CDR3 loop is CAISPRLQGRDGYTF. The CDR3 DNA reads TGTGCCATCAGCCCTCGACTACAGGGTAGGGATGGCTACACCTTC.

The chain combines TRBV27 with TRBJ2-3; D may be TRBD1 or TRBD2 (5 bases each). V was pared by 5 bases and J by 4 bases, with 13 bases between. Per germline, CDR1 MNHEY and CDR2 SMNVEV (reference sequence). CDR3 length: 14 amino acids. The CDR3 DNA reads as TGTGCCAGCAGTCCATGGGGGAGATCAGATACGCAGTATTTT. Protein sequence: CASSPWGRSDTQYF.

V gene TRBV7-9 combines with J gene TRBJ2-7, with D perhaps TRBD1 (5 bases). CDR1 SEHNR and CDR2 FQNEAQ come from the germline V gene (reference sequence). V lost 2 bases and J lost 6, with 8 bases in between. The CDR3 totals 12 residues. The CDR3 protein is CASSLPQAEQYF. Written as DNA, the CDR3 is TGTGCCAGCAGCTTACCACAGGCCGAGCAGTACTTC. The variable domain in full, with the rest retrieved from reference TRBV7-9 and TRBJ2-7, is DTGVSQNPRHKITKRGQNVTFRCDPISEHNRLYWYRQTLGQGPEFLTYFQNEAQLEKSRLLSDRFSAERPKGSFSTLEIQRTEQGDSAMYLCASSLPQAEQYFGPGTRLTVT.

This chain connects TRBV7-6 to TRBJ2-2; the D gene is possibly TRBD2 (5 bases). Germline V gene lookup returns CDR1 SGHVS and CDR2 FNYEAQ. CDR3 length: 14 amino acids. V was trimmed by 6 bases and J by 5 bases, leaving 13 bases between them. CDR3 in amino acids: CASRVPSKTGELFF. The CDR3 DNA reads TGTGCCAGCAGGGTGCCTAGCAAAACCGGGGAGCTGTTTTTT.

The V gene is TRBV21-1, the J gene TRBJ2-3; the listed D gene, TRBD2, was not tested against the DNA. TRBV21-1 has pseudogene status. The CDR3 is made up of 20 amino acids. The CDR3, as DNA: TGTGCCAGCAGCAAACCCCTAGGCGGAGAAGCGGGGGGGTACACAGATACGCAGTATTTT. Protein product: CASSKPLGGEAGGYTDTQYF.

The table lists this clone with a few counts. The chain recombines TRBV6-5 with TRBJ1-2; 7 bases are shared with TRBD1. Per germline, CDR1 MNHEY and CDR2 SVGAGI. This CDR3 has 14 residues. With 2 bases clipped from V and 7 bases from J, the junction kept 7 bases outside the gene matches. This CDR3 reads CASSYLDRVSGYTF. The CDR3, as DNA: TGTGCCAGCAGTTACCTCGACAGGGTCTCTGGCTACACCTTC.

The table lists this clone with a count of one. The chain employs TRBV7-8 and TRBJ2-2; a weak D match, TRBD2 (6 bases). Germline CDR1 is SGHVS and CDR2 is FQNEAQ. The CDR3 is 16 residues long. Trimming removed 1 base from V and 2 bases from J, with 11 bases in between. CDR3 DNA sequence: TGTGCCAGCAGCTTAGTTAGCGGCATTAACACCGGGGAGCTGTTTTTT. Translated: CASSLVSGINTGELFF.

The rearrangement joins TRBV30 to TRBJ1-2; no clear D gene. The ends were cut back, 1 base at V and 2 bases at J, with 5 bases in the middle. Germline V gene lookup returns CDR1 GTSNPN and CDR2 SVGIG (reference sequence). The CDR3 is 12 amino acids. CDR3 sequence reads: CAWSAQNYGYTF. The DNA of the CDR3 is TGTGCCTGGAGTGCCCAGAACTATGGCTACACCTTC.

The CDR3 protein is CASSLGQGTRPEAFF. CDR3 nucleotides: TGCGCCAGCAGCTTGGGTCAGGGGACTAGGCCTGAAGCTTTCTTT. The chain couples TRBV5-1 to TRBJ1-1, with D perhaps matching TRBD1 (6 bases). Germline V lookup: CDR1 SGHRS, CDR2 YFSETQ. This CDR3 is 15 amino acids long. V was cut by 0 bases and J by 6 bases, with 15 bases left in between. Using reference TRBV5-1 and TRBJ1-1 for the parts outside the CDR3, the full variable domain is KAGVTQTPRYLIKTRGQQVTLSCSPISGHRSVSWYQQTPGQGLQFLFEYFSETQRNKGNFPGRFSGRQFSNSRSEMNVSTLELGDSALYLCASSLGQGTRPEAFFGQGTRLTVV.

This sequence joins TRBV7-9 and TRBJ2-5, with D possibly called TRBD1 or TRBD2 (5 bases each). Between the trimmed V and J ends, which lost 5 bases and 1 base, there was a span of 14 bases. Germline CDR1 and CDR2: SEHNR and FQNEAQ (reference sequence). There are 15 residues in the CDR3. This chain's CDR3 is CASSKGTGTQETQYF. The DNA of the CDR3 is TGTGCCAGCAGCAAAGGGACGGGGACCCAAGAGACCCAGTACTTC.